The rows below give T cell receptor beta chains drawn from one sample of a study of tumor and adjacent non-tumor tissue in lung cancer. TCRdb reprocessed the multiplex PCR reads via MiXCR and lists one record per CDR3 protein. The table has around 76,000 distinct CDR3 sequences, less than 85% seen once. The material sequenced was distant non-tumor lung tissue. The receptors originated from a man aged 65-85 years with non-small cell lung cancer. Both conserved end residues are part of each CDR3. The D gene is left open where the match is weak. A clone size is listed for some rows: how often the clone was seen (once, few, many), or a class if it is expanded.

-	TRBJ2-5	-	TRBV29-1	CSSKPYLQTSQETQHF	TGCAGCTCCAAGCCCTACCTCCAGACAAGTCAAGAGACCCAGCACTTC
TRBD2	TRBJ2-1	many	TRBV5-1	CASSLSSGGALGANEQFF	TGCGCCAGCAGCTTGTCAAGCGGGGGGGCCCTTGGGGCAAATGAGCAGTTCTTC
-	TRBJ2-2	-	TRBV11-2	CASNLVGTRVAGEQFF	TGTGCCAGCAACCTAGTGGGCACAAGGGTTGCCGGGGAGCAGTTTTTT
-	TRBJ2-7	-	TRBV20-1	CITRSSVSYEQYF	TGCATTACTAGGAGCTCAGTTTCCTACGAGCAGTACTTC
TRBD2	TRBJ2-1	-	TRBV29-1	CSGEGSYNERFF	TGCTCCGGGGAGGGTTCCTACAATGAGCGGTTCTTC
-	TRBJ2-7	-	TRBV4-1	CASCQGGGSEEEYF	TGCGCCAGTTGCCAAGGAGGGGGTTCTGAAGAGGAGTACTTC
-	TRBJ2-1	-	TRBV4-3	CASSRTAKGFHEQFF	TGCGCCAGCAGCCGCACCGCCAAGGGGTTCCACGAGCAGTTCTTC
-	TRBJ2-1	-	TRBV4-3	CASSQELRRFSYNDQFF	TGCGCCAGCAGCCAAGAGTTACGGAGATTTTCCTACAATGACCAGTTCTTC
-	TRBJ1-5	-	TRBV20-1	CSAIKTGYSGQHQHF	TGCAGTGCTATCAAAACAGGGTACAGTGGACAGCACCAGCATTTT
-	TRBJ2-7	-	TRBV5-1	CASSLAGGEQYF	TGCGCCAGTAGCTTGGCTGGGGGCGAGCAGTACTTC
-	TRBJ2-3	-	TRBV29-1	CSAEGIGRTDTRYF	TGCAGCGCTGAGGGTATTGGGAGAACAGATACGCGGTATTTT
-	TRBJ1-1	many	TRBV11-2	CASSTGPAQNTEAFF	TGTGCCAGCAGCACCGGGCCCGCACAAAACACTGAAGCTTTCTTT
-	TRBJ1-6	-	TRBV6-5	CASSYSMRASYNSPPHF	TGTGCCAGCAGTTACTCGATGAGGGCATCCTATAATTCACCCCCCCACTTT
-	TRBJ2-1	-	TRBV6-5	CASNTRNEPFF	TGTGCCAGTAATACCAGGAATGAGCCGTTCTTC
TRBD1	TRBJ1-1	few	TRBV11-3	CGSIFRDRTMNTEAFF	TGTGGCAGCATCTTCCGGGACAGAACCATGAACACTGAAGCTTTCTTT
-	TRBJ1-1	once	TRBV12-3/TRBV12-4	CASSLSETGNTEAFF	TGCGCCAGCAGTTTATCGGAGACAGGGAACACTGAAGCTTTCTTT
-	TRBJ1-4	-	TRBV4-1	CISRRDKTTNGKLFF	TGCATCAGCAGACGGGACAAAACAACTAATGGAAAACTGTTTTTT
TRBD2	TRBJ2-7	-	TRBV4-3	CASSQARNSKGLAGGSYKQYF	TGCGCCAGCAGCCAAGCCCGTAATTCAAAAGGACTAGCGGGAGGCTCCTACAAGCAGTACTTC
-	TRBJ2-7	-	TRBV11-2	CANSFHEDYEQYF	TGTGCCAACAGTTTTCACGAAGACTACGAGCAGTACTTC
TRBD2	TRBJ2-1	once	TRBV11-3	CASNRLAGGYNEQFF	TGTGCCAGCAATCGACTAGCGGGAGGGTACAATGAGCAGTTCTTC
-	TRBJ1-4	few	TRBV10-3	CAISDGVRGKLFF	TGTGCCATCAGCGATGGAGTTCGTGGAAAACTGTTTTTT
-	TRBJ1-3	many	TRBV6-5	CASSAGRFSGNTIYF	TGTGCCAGCAGTGCAGGACGTTTCTCTGGAAACACCATATATTTT
-	TRBJ1-1	few	TRBV29-1	CSVVIQVNNEAFF	TGCAGCGTTGTTATCCAGGTGAACAATGAAGCTTTCTTT
-	TRBJ1-1	medium-sized	TRBV6-1	CASSERSRVNTEAFF	TGTGCCAGCAGTGAGAGGAGCAGGGTTAACACTGAAGCTTTCTTT
TRBD1	TRBJ1-5	-	TRBV10-2	CASNPGQGFGQPQHF	TGCGCCAGCAACCCGGGACAGGGGTTTGGCCAGCCCCAGCATTTT
-	TRBJ2-1	many	TRBV29-1	CSLKGQGPYNEQFF	TGCAGCCTGAAAGGGCAGGGACCGTACAATGAGCAGTTCTTC
TRBD2	TRBJ2-7	-	TRBV4-1	CASSRTLAGEGDDEYF	TGCGCCAGCAGCCGGACTCTAGCGGGAGAGGGGGACGACGAGTACTTC
-	TRBJ1-3	-	TRBV18	CASSPPQDLGNTIYF	TGTGCCAGCTCACCACCCCAGGACCTGGGAAACACCATATATTTT
TRBD2	TRBJ2-1	many	TRBV12-3/TRBV12-4	CASTGAGGGSEQFF	TGTGCCAGCACCGGAGCGGGGGGGGGGAGTGAGCAGTTCTTC
TRBD1	TRBJ2-2	medium-sized	TRBV11-2	CASSFRTGPSPGELFF	TGTGCCAGCAGCTTTCGGACAGGCCCTTCCCCCGGGGAGCTGTTTTTT
-	TRBJ1-2	-	TRBV29-1	CSVVPYQTSGKDRYTF	TGCAGCGTTGTCCCCTATCAAACCTCGGGAAAAGATCGCTACACCTTC
TRBD1	TRBJ2-5	-	TRBV6-2/TRBV6-3	CASRRTGDRETQYF	TGTGCCAGCAGGAGGACAGGGGACCGGGAGACCCAGTACTTC
TRBD1	TRBJ2-5	-	TRBV5-6	CASSLNGQGPRKTQYF	TGCGCCAGCAGCCTGAACGGACAGGGACCTCGGAAGACCCAGTACTTC
-	TRBJ2-7	-	TRBV5-6	CTSSSVVQDRTYEQYF	TGTACTAGCAGCTCCGTTGTCCAGGACAGGACCTACGAGCAGTACTTC
-	TRBJ1-1	-	TRBV6-2/TRBV6-3	CASSYSMTNIEAFF	TGTGCCAGCAGTTACTCTATGACGAACATTGAAGCTTTCTTT
-	TRBJ2-3	once	TRBV20-1	CGASDRGTSRFSTDTQYF	TGTGGTGCTAGTGATCGGGGGACCTCCAGATTTTCCACAGATACGCAGTATTTT
-	TRBJ2-5	-	TRBV11-2	CASSLDGGGEAQYF	TGTGCCAGCAGCTTAGATGGGGGCGGTGAGGCCCAGTACTTC
-	TRBJ2-3	many	TRBV6-5	CASSYSWDTDTQYF	TGTGCCAGCAGTTACTCCTGGGACACAGATACGCAGTATTTT
TRBD2	TRBJ2-7	-	TRBV11-3	CASQRGGPSYEQYF	TGTGCCAGCCAGCGCGGGGGACCCTCCTACGAGCAGTACTTC
-	TRBJ1-5	medium-sized	TRBV6-2/TRBV6-3	CASSYSIGGTRASNQPQHF	TGTGCCAGCAGTTACTCGATTGGGGGTACAAGAGCGAGCAATCAGCCCCAGCATTTT
TRBD2	TRBJ2-1	-	TRBV4-1	CASSQDKLAANYSEQFF	TGCGCCAGCAGTCAAGATAAACTAGCGGCTAACTACAGTGAGCAGTTCTTC
TRBD1	TRBJ1-2	once	TRBV6-2/TRBV6-3	CASSTDRTNYDYTF	TGTGCCAGCAGTACGGACAGGACTAACTATGACTATACCTTC
-	TRBJ2-3	-	TRBV6-2/TRBV6-3	CASTHSGADTQYF	TGTGCCAGCACTCACTCGGGAGCAGATACGCAGTATTTT
-	TRBJ1-2	few	TRBV4-2	CASSPWQDSFIRGYGYTF	TGTGCCAGCAGCCCATGGCAGGACAGCTTTATTCGGGGGTATGGCTACACATTC